This T cell receptor beta chain was recorded in a study of control samples from healthy donors and cancer patients. CDR1 and CDR2 from the germline V gene are MNHEY and SVGAGI. The CDR3 is 14 amino acids. The J segment lost 8 bases and the V segment lost 0 bases, leaving 3 bases of the junction unmatched. Data came from immunoSEQ multiplex PCR; TCRdb stores just in-frame clones and leaves some out. This repertoire shows about 20,000 clones, 86% found once; its top ten account for about 9.9%. This receptor was taken from a woman in her seventies with colorectal cancer. The V call is TRBV6-5, the J call TRBJ1-4; 7 bases match TRBD1. Sequenced sample: PBMCs. Written as DNA, the CDR3 is TGTGCCAGCAGTTACTCGACAGGGAGGGAAAAACTGTTTTTT. Translation gives CASSYSTGREKLFF.